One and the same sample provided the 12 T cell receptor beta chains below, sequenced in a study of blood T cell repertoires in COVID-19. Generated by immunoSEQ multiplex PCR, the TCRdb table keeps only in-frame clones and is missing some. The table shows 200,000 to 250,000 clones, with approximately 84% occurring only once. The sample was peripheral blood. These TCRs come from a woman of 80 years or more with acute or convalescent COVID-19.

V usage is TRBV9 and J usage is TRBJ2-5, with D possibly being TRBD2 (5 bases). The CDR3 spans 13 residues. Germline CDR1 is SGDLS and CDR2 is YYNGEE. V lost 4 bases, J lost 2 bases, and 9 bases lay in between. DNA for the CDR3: TGTGCCAGCAGCCCGGGATTACAAGAGACCCAGTACTTC. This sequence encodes CASSPGLQETQYF.

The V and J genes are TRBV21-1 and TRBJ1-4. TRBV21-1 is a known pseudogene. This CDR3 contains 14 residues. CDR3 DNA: TGTGCCAGCAGGAGGGCCGGGGGAAATGAAAAACTGTTTTTT. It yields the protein CASRRAGGNEKLFF.

The chain's CDR3 is CASSRNPGHGTDTQYF. In nucleotides, the CDR3 is TGTGCCAGCAGTCGCAATCCGGGACACGGCACAGATACGCAGTATTTT. This sequence joins TRBV6-6 and TRBJ2-3; D might be TRBD1 (6 bases). The germline V gene encodes CDR1 MNHNY and CDR2 SVGAGI (reference sequence). This CDR3 is built from 16 residues. Trimming stripped 5 bases from V and 1 base from J, with 16 bases between.

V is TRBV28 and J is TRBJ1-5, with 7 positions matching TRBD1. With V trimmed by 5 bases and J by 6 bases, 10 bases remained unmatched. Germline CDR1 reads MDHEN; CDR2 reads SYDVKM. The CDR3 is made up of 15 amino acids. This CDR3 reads CASSAPDRVFQPQHF. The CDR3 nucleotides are TGTGCCAGCAGTGCTCCAGACAGGGTATTTCAGCCCCAGCATTTT. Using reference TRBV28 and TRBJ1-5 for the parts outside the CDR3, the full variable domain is DVKVTQSSRYLVKRTGEKVFLECVQDMDHENMFWYRQDPGLGLRLIYFSYDVKMKEKGDIPEGYSVSREKKERFSLILESASTNQTSMYLCASSAPDRVFQPQHFGDGTRLSIL.

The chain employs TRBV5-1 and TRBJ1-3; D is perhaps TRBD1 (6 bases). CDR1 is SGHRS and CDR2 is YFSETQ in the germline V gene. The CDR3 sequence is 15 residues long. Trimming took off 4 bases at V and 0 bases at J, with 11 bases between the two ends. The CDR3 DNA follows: TGCGCCAGCAGCCTGGGACATAACTCTGGAAACACCATATATTTT. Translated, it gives CASSLGHNSGNTIYF.

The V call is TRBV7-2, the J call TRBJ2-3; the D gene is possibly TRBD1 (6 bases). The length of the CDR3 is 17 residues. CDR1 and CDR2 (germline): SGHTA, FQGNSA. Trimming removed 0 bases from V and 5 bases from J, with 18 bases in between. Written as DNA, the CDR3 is TGTGCCAGCAGCTTAGCGAGTCTAGGCAGGGGCCAAGATACGCAGTATTTT. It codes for CASSLASLGRGQDTQYF.

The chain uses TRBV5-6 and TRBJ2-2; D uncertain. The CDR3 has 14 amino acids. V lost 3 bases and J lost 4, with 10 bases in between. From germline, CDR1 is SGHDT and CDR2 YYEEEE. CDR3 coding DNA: TGTGCCAGCAGCTCGAGGCGCCGCACCGGGGAGCTGTTTTTT. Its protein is CASSSRRRTGELFF.

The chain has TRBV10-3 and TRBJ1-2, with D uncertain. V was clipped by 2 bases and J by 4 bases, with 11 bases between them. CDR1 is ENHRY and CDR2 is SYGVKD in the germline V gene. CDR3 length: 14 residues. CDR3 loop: CAISELGVGYGYTF. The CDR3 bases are TGTGCCATCAGTGAGCTGGGCGTAGGCTATGGCTACACCTTC.

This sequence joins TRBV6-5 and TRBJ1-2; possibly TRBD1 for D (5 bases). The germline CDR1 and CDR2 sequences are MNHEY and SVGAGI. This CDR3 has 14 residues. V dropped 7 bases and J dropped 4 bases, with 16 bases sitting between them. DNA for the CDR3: TGTGCCAGCATGTATAGGGGTGCTGTCTATGGCTACACCTTC. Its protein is CASMYRGAVYGYTF.

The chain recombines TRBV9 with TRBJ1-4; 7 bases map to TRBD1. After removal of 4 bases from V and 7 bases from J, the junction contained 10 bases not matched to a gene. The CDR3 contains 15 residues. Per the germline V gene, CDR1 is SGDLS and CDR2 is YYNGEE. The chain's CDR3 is CASSSQTGSAEKLFF. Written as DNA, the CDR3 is TGTGCCAGCAGCTCACAGACAGGGTCGGCTGAAAAACTGTTTTTT.

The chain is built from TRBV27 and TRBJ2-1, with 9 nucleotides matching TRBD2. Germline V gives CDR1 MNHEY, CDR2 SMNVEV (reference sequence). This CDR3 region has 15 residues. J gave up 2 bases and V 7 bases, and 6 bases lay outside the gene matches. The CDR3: CASTPAGGPYNEQFF. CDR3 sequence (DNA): TGTGCCAGCACACCCGCGGGAGGGCCCTACAATGAGCAGTTCTTC.

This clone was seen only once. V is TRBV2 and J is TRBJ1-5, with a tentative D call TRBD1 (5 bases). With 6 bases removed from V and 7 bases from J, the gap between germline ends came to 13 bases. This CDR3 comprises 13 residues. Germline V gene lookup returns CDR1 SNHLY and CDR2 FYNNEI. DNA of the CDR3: TGTGCCAGCAGGGGGGGTTCGGGGCAGCCCCAGCATTTT. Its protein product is CASRGGSGQPQHF. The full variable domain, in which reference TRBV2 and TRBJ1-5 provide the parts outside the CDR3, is EPEVTQTPSHQVTQMGQEVILRCVPISNHLYFYWYRQILGQKVEFLVSFYNNEISEKSEIFDDQFSVERPDGSNFTLKIRSTKLEDSAMYFCASRGGSGQPQHFGDGTRLSIL.